The clone carrying this T cell receptor beta chain was seen only a few times. The antigen remains unidentified. This sample stems from a study of blood T cells in healthy people across ages. Primed by a sample-barcoded 5' primer and a J-beta primer mix, a second PCR proceeded for roughly 6 to 12 cycles. TCRdb re-called the 5' RACE reads with MiXCR, one entry per CDR3 protein. The sample has fewer than 2 million distinct CDR3 sequences, about two fifths seen once. Germline V gene sequence: CDR1 SGHTA, CDR2 FQGNSA. Trimming pared 2 bases from V and 2 bases from J, leaving 13 bases between. The CDR3 is 16 residues long. Study-wide points: Greater diversity and more naive CD4+ cells were seen in long-lived donors than in aged donors.

The source is a human donor in good health. The V call is TRBV7-2, the J call TRBJ2-1, with D unresolved. Sequenced material: blood. CDR3 sequence reads: CASSLNSDGTYNEQFF. The CDR3 bases are TGTGCCAGCAGCTTAAATTCAGACGGAACCTACAATGAGCAGTTCTTC.